The following is a T cell receptor beta chain sequence with its context. The target antigen is unknown. The study ran its PCR with 60 Vbeta and 13 Jbeta primers. The table came from immunoSEQ multiplex PCR; TCRdb's copy has only in-frame clones and leaves some out. In the table there are about 180,000 clones, around three quarters of which are singletons. This record comes from a study of cytomegalovirus exposure and HLA in healthy donors. Study-wide points: TCR beta chain V- and J-gene trimming was linked, in a later analysis, to a missense variant in DCLRE1C.

The CDR3 totals 14 residues. Germline loops: CDR1 SGHKS, CDR2 YYEKEE (reference sequence). The V and J ends lost 4 bases and 5 bases respectively, with 13 bases between them. The sequenced material came from PBMCs. This TCR derives from a woman aged 30 to 39 in good health and CMV-seronegative. This chain links TRBV5-5 with TRBJ1-3, with D tentatively TRBD1 (5 bases). CDR3 sequence (DNA): TGTGCCAGCAGCCCTGACGGGGGACGAAACACCATATATTTT. This translates into CASSPDGGRNTIYF.